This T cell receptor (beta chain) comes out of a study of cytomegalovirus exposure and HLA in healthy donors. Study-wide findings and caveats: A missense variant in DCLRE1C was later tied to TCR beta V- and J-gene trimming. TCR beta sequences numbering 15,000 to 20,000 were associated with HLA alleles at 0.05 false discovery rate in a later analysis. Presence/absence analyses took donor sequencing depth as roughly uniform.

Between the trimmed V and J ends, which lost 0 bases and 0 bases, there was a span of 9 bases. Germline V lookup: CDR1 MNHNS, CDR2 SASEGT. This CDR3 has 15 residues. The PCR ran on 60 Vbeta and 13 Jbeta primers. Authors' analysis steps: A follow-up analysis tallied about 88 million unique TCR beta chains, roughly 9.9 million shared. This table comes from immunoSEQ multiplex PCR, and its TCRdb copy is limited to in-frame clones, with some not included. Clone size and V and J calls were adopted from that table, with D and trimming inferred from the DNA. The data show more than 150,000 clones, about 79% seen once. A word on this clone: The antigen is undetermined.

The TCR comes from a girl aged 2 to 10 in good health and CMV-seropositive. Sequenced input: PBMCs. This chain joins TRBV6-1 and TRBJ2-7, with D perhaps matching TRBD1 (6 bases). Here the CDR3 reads CASSEAGTTSYEQYF. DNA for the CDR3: TGTGCCAGCAGTGAAGCCGGGACAACCTCCTACGAGCAGTACTTC.